One sample yielded the 26 T cell receptor beta chains listed below, sequenced in a study of T cells after yellow fever vaccination. MiXCR was run by TCRdb on the 5' RACE reads, yielding one entry per CDR3 protein. The sample records about 350,000 distinct CDR3 sequences, approximately 8% being singletons. The specimen comprised PBMCs, sampled approximately 47 days after the first yellow fever vaccination. All receptors come from a young man who received the YFV17D yellow fever vaccine.

Notes on this clonotype: This sequence may be a read error, since a much larger clone differs from it by one base. The V gene is TRBV30, the J gene TRBJ2-5; possible D gene TRBD1, 6 bases. This CDR3 is built from 15 residues. The germline gives CDR1 GTSNPN, CDR2 SVGIG (reference sequence). The CDR3 loop reads CAWSVDSYYQETQDF. The CDR3, as DNA: TGTGCCTGGAGTGTGGACAGTTACTACCAAGAGACCCAGGACTTC.

This clonotype was counted a few times. The rearrangement links TRBV4-2 to TRBJ2-3; no reliable D call. CDR3 length: 17 residues. Germline values: CDR1 LGHNA, CDR2 YNFKEQ. V lost 1 base to trimming and J lost 2 bases, with 16 bases between them. CDR3 nucleotides: TGTGCCAGCAGCCAAGGTCGGGTGACTCGCATCACAGATACGCAGTATTTT. Translated: CASSQGRVTRITDTQYF.

This chain uses TRBV12-3 or TRBV12-4 with TRBJ1-2, with 9 bases identical to TRBD1. V was pared by 6 bases and J by 6 bases, with 11 bases of the junction left unmatched. The CDR3 consists of 15 residues. CDR3 sequence (DNA): TGTGCCAGCAGCCCCCAACAGGGGGCTCTAGATGGCTACACCTTC. Translating it yields CASSPQQGALDGYTF.

This clonotype appeared a few times. This sequence joins TRBV9 and TRBJ2-5, with 14 nucleotides matching TRBD2. The V gene end was trimmed by 3 bases and the J gene end by 1 base; junction bases not matched to a gene: 2. The CDR3 has 16 residues. Germline-derived CDR1 and CDR2 are SGDLS and YYNGEE. This chain's CDR3 is CASSAGTSGGQETQYF. The CDR3 DNA sequence: TGTGCCAGCAGCGCCGGGACTAGCGGGGGCCAAGAGACCCAGTACTTC.

This clonotype was observed a few times. The chain joins TRBV20-1 to TRBJ1-3, with D perhaps matching TRBD1 (6 bases). Germline V gene data show CDR1 as DFQATT and CDR2 as SNEGSKA (reference sequence). V dropped 0 bases and J dropped 4 bases, with 13 bases sitting between them. The CDR3 is 15 residues long. The DNA of the CDR3 is TGCAGTGCTAGAGATCCGGGACAACCCGGAAACACCATATATTTT. Translation: CSARDPGQPGNTIYF.

This sequence joins TRBV12-3 or TRBV12-4 and TRBJ1-2, with 12 positions matching TRBD1. The CDR3 is 15 amino acids. V lost 6 bases, J lost 7 bases, and 9 bases stayed unmatched. The CDR3 loop is CASSDRDRGHGGYTF. The CDR3 bases are TGTGCCAGCAGCGACCGGGACAGGGGGCATGGTGGCTACACCTTC.

The CDR3 spells CASSLLVFTGELFF. Here the CDR3 DNA reads TGCGCCAGCAGCTTGTTAGTGTTCACCGGGGAGCTGTTTTTT. V is TRBV5-1 and J is TRBJ2-2; D call uncertain. In germline, CDR1 is SGHRS, CDR2 YFSETQ. The CDR3 is made up of 14 amino acids. The V end was cut by 1 base, the J end by 4 bases, with 8 bases between.

This clonotype came up a few times. CDR3 region: CASSWVGRESQPSTDTQYF. In DNA form, the CDR3 reads TGTGCCAGCAGTTGGGTCGGGCGCGAATCCCAACCTAGCACAGATACGCAGTATTTT. V gene TRBV27 combines with J gene TRBJ2-3; D not certain. Germline V gives CDR1 MNHEY, CDR2 SMNVEV (reference sequence). V lost 4 bases, J lost 0 bases, and 23 bases lay in between. The CDR3 covers 19 residues.

The gene calls are TRBV25-1 and TRBJ1-6, with 10 bases lining up with TRBD1. Germline V lookup: CDR1 MGHDK, CDR2 SYGVNS. J was trimmed by 6 bases and V by 3 bases; bases with no gene match: 5. CDR3 size: 16 residues. In DNA, the CDR3 is TGTGCCAGCAGTGAGCCGCGGACAGGGGGTAATTCACCCCTCCACTTT. This codes for CASSEPRTGGNSPLHF.

The chain couples TRBV25-1 to TRBJ2-2; D might be TRBD1 (6 bases). The germline gives CDR1 MGHDK, CDR2 SYGVNS. This CDR3 spans 13 amino acids. V shed 6 bases and J shed 5 bases, with 10 bases lying between them. The CDR3 here is CASSGQRTGELFF. The DNA of the CDR3 is TGTGCCAGCAGCGGACAGAGAACCGGGGAGCTGTTTTTT.

This clonotype was observed a handful of times. CDR3 DNA sequence: TGTGCCAGCACGCAGGGGGGCACTGAAGCTTTCTTT. Translating it yields CASTQGGTEAFF. This chain links TRBV12-3 or TRBV12-4 with TRBJ1-1; 7 nucleotides line up with TRBD1. This CDR3 spans 12 amino acids. V shed 7 bases, J shed 4 bases, and the junction held 3 bases outside the gene matches.

The CDR3 bases are TGTGCCAGCAGCTTATCGGCAGGGCAAGAGACCCAGTACTTC. Translating it yields CASSLSAGQETQYF. The gene calls are TRBV7-2 and TRBJ2-5, with D perhaps matching TRBD1 (5 bases). Trimming removed 2 bases from V and 2 bases from J, with 9 bases in between. CDR1 is SGHTA, CDR2 FQGNSA, per germline. The CDR3 consists of 14 residues. The whole variable domain, filled in from reference TRBV7-2 and TRBJ2-5, reads GAGVSQSPSNKVTEKGKDVELRCDPISGHTALYWYRQSLGQGLEFLIYFQGNSAPDKSGLPSDRFSAERTGGSVSTLTIQRTQQEDSAVYLCASSLSAGQETQYFGPGTRLLVL.

In this sample, this clonotype turned up a few times. The CDR3: CASSWGRGVRGYTF. The CDR3 DNA follows: TGTGCCAGCAGTTGGGGCAGGGGGGTCCGGGGCTACACCTTC. This chain joins TRBV27 and TRBJ1-2; 7 bases fit TRBD1. The V and J ends lost 4 bases and 8 bases, in that order; junction bases with no gene match: 10. The germline gives CDR1 MNHEY, CDR2 SMNVEV (reference sequence). The CDR3 runs to 14 residues.

V and J are TRBV20-1 and TRBJ2-1; D is unresolved. V gave up 5 bases and J gave up 5 bases, with 7 bases separating them. The CDR3 has 11 residues. The germline gives CDR1 DFQATT, CDR2 SNEGSKA (reference sequence). The CDR3 nucleotides are TGCAGTGCTTTGGCGGACAATGAGCAGTTCTTC. Amino acid sequence: CSALADNEQFF.

With regard to this clonotype: Likely a read error: the CDR3 ends without its conserved phenylalanine or tryptophan. The chain employs TRBV5-1 and TRBJ2-1; D is perhaps TRBD2 (5 bases). CDR1 SGHRS and CDR2 YFSETQ come from the germline V gene. The CDR3 is made up of 14 amino acids. Trimming stripped 0 bases from V and 10 bases from J, with 14 bases between. The CDR3 bases are TGCGCCAGCAGCTTGGATCCGGGGAGAGGAGAGCAGTTCTTG. Its protein product is CASSLDPGRGEQFL.

This clonotype has only a few counts. The chain is built from TRBV12-3 or TRBV12-4 and TRBJ1-5, with D possibly being TRBD1 (5 bases). The CDR3 has 13 residues. Between the trimmed V and J ends, which lost 6 bases and 5 bases, there was a span of 11 bases. As DNA, the CDR3 is TGTGCCAGCAGACAGGACCGCTATCAGCCCCAGCATTTT. Translated: CASRQDRYQPQHF.

This clonotype was observed a handful of times. This chain uses TRBV13 with TRBJ2-5, with 12 bases fitting TRBD1. Germline V CDR1 and CDR2: PRHDT, FYEKMQ (reference sequence). CDR3 size: 16 residues. With V trimmed by 8 bases and J by 4 bases, 11 bases remained unmatched. The CDR3 sequence: CASLPSGTGGGETQYF. CDR3 sequence (DNA): TGTGCCAGCTTGCCCTCCGGGACAGGGGGCGGAGAGACCCAGTACTTC.

Only a few counts were recorded for this clonotype. V usage is TRBV4-1 and J usage is TRBJ2-4; D not resolved. From germline, CDR1 is MGHRA and CDR2 YSYEKL. Trimming took 5 bases from V and 2 from J, leaving 10 bases between them. The CDR3 is 14 amino acids. This chain's CDR3 is CASSAVGTKNIQYF. CDR3 coding DNA: TGCGCCAGCAGCGCGGTAGGGACCAAAAACATTCAGTACTTC.

The rearrangement uses TRBV12-3 or TRBV12-4 and TRBJ1-2; 7 positions match TRBD1. The CDR3 has 14 amino acids. V trimming: 6 bases; J trimming: 5 bases; junction bases outside the gene matches: 9. The CDR3 is CASSRGGNMYGYTF. The CDR3 DNA is TGTGCCAGCAGCCGAGGGGGCAATATGTATGGCTACACCTTC.

This clonotype was picked up a small number of times. The rearrangement links TRBV7-9 to TRBJ2-1, with TRBD1 matching over 10 bases. J gave up 8 bases and V 7 bases, and 5 bases lay outside the gene matches. CDR1 is SEHNR, CDR2 FQNEAQ, per germline (reference sequence). There are 13 residues in the CDR3. CDR3: CASTGQGRHEQFF. In DNA, the CDR3 is TGTGCCAGCACGGGACAGGGGAGGCATGAGCAGTTCTTC.

This clonotype was seen more than once but under ten times. The V call is TRBV5-6, the J call TRBJ2-1; 8 bases map to TRBD1. Germline V CDR1 and CDR2: SGHDT, YYEEEE. The CDR3 is 16 amino acids. Trimming at V came to 4 bases and at J to 7 bases, leaving 13 bases not matched to a gene. The CDR3 here is CASSPGQGVLINEQFF. Written as DNA, the CDR3 is TGTGCCAGCAGCCCCGGACAGGGTGTATTAATAAATGAGCAGTTCTTC.

This clonotype was counted a few times. This sequence joins TRBV4-3 and TRBJ2-1; D not certain. The V end was cut by 4 bases, the J end by 3 bases, with 13 bases between. The CDR3 is 15 residues long. From germline, CDR1 is LGHNA and CDR2 YSLEER. CDR3 nucleotide sequence: TGCGCCAGCAGCCTTCGGGTACTGAACTACAATGAGCAGTTCTTC. Its translation is CASSLRVLNYNEQFF.

This clonotype was detected many times. The V and J genes are TRBV5-4 and TRBJ2-4; D is unresolved. This CDR3 spans 14 amino acids. V lost 0 bases, J lost 10 bases, and 14 bases lay in between. Germline V gives CDR1 SGHNT, CDR2 YYREEE (reference sequence). CDR3 region: CASSLGLDTSIQYF. The DNA of the CDR3 is TGTGCCAGCAGCTTGGGGCTAGACACTTCTATTCAGTACTTC.

In this sample, this clonotype turned up many times. This chain uses TRBV30 with TRBJ2-7; 10 bases are a match to TRBD1. The J segment lost 3 bases and the V segment lost 5 bases, leaving 7 bases of the junction unmatched. Germline V gene lookup returns CDR1 GTSNPN and CDR2 SVGIG (reference sequence). The CDR3 is 14 residues long. The CDR3 DNA reads as TGTGCCTGGGACCCGGGACAGGGGTACTACGAGCAGTACTTC. This gives the protein CAWDPGQGYYEQYF.

The table lists this clonotype with a few counts. The chain links TRBV7-9 to TRBJ2-1, with D possibly matching TRBD2 (6 bases). Trimming stripped 6 bases from V and 4 bases from J, with 19 bases between. Germline CDR1 SEHNR, CDR2 FQNEAQ (reference sequence). The CDR3 extends over 16 amino acids. CDR3 protein: CASSHRGAGPYNEQFF. The CDR3 DNA reads TGTGCCAGCAGTCATCGTGGGGCGGGGCCTTACAATGAGCAGTTCTTC.

V is TRBV7-3 and J is TRBJ2-3; a weak D match, TRBD2 (5 bases). With 8 bases removed from V and 2 bases from J, the gap between germline ends came to 17 bases. The CDR3 sequence is 15 residues long. Germline lookup yields CDR1 SGHTA and CDR2 FQGTGA. This CDR3 reads CASGSGAGLTDTQYF. CDR3 DNA sequence: TGTGCCAGCGGATCAGGCGCGGGCCTCACAGATACGCAGTATTTT.